One sample yielded the 6 T cell receptor beta chains listed below, sequenced in a study of T cells in Graves' hyperthyroidism and ophthalmopathy. What was amplified from RNA transcripts were TCR beta CDR3 regions. An initial round of RT-PCR targeting the TCR CDR3 relied on the HTBI primer set. A single record per CDR3 protein comes from TCRdb applying MiXCR to the multiplex PCR reads. Of 490,000 or so distinct CDR3 sequences listed, 15% to 20% are singletons. The sample consisted of blood. The receptors shown here come from a man aged 35 to 55 with Graves' ophthalmopathy.

The sample holds many counts of this clonotype. V and J are TRBV20-1 and TRBJ2-5, with D possibly being TRBD2 (7 bases). CDR3 length: 15 amino acids. Germline CDR1 DFQATT, CDR2 SNEGSKA (reference sequence). With 5 bases removed from V and 7 bases from J, the gap between germline ends came to 23 bases. The CDR3 region is CSALPGGTSVGTQYF. The DNA of the CDR3 is TGCAGTGCTCTTCCGGGGGGCACCTCCGTGGGGACCCAGTACTTC.

This clonotype was detected ten times or more. The chain combines TRBV28 with TRBJ2-7; a weak D match, TRBD1 (5 bases). V shed 2 bases and J shed 4 bases, with 12 bases lying between them. There are 14 residues in the CDR3. Germline CDR1 MDHEN, CDR2 SYDVKM. The CDR3 coding sequence is TGTGCCAGCAGTTTACCCAGGGCTGGGTACGAGCAGTACTTC. It yields the protein CASSLPRAGYEQYF.

This clonotype was counted ten times or more. The chain recombines TRBV7-6 with TRBJ2-7, with D maybe TRBD2 (6 bases). This CDR3 comprises 14 residues. CDR1 and CDR2 from the germline V gene are SGHVS and FNYEAQ. Trimming removed 3 bases from V and 2 bases from J, with 11 bases in between. In DNA, the CDR3 is TGTGCCAGCAGCTTGGCTAGCGAGGCCTACGAGCAGTACTTC. Amino acid sequence: CASSLASEAYEQYF.

This clonotype was counted ten times or more. The chain combines TRBV27 with TRBJ2-7, with TRBD1 as a possible D gene (6 bases). The germline V gene encodes CDR1 MNHEY and CDR2 SMNVEV (reference sequence). Trimming took 6 bases from V and 0 from J, leaving 12 bases between them. The CDR3 is made up of 14 amino acids. The CDR3 sequence: CASRRTASSYEQYF. The DNA for the CDR3 is TGTGCCAGCAGACGGACAGCCTCCTCCTACGAGCAGTACTTC.

This clonotype turned up a few times. The chain carries TRBV27 and TRBJ1-5; 10 positions match TRBD1. CDR3 length equals 15 residues. CDR1 is MNHEY, CDR2 SMNVEV, per germline (reference sequence). The V gene end was trimmed by 6 bases and the J gene end by 1 base; junction bases not matched to a gene: 3. The DNA of the CDR3 is TGTGCCAGCAGCTCGGACAGGGGGAGCAATCAGCCCCAGCATTTT. Amino acid sequence: CASSSDRGSNQPQHF.

This clonotype was counted only a few times. The chain couples TRBV20-1 to TRBJ1-6; no definite D call. Trimming pared 3 bases from V and 7 bases from J, leaving 13 bases between. CDR1 and CDR2 (germline): DFQATT, SNEGSKA (reference sequence). The length of the CDR3 is 14 residues. DNA for the CDR3: TGCAGTGCTAGGAGGAAGGGATCAAATTCACCCCTCCACTTT. The encoded protein is CSARRKGSNSPLHF.